Presented here are 19 T cell receptor beta chains from one specimen sequenced in a study of blood T cells in healthy people across ages. A second PCR of about 7 to 11 cycles used a sample-barcoded 5' primer and a J-beta primer mix. TCRdb re-derived calls from the 5' RACE reads in MiXCR, one entry per CDR3 protein. The repertoire has around 1,000,000 distinct CDR3 sequences, roughly 24% of them found once; the top ten carry around 0.75%. These data were also filed under a second study, of T cells of mothers and their children.

Sequencing was done on a sample of blood. These receptors all stem from a girl aged 2 to 9 in good health.

For this clonotype: Germline and junction disagree at one end, which may indicate a read error. The rearrangement uses TRBV6-6 and TRBJ2-3; 9 bases match TRBD2. Germline V gene lookup returns CDR1 MNHNY and CDR2 SVGAGI (reference sequence). This CDR3 comprises 16 residues. The CDR3 here is CASGYSTSGSTDTQYF. As DNA, the CDR3 is TGTGCCAGCGGTTATTCGACTAGCGGATCCACAGATACGCAGTATTTT.

The V call is TRBV6-1, the J call TRBJ2-3; D unresolved. Trimming took 5 bases from V and 1 from J, leaving 13 bases between them. The CDR3 covers 15 residues. The germline gives CDR1 MNHNS, CDR2 SASEGT. The DNA for the CDR3 is TGTGCCAGCAGTCACCATCTAAGGGGCACAGATACGCAGTATTTT. The encoded protein is CASSHHLRGTDTQYF.

The chain recombines TRBV27 with TRBJ2-5; the D gene is possibly TRBD1 (5 bases). The J call is in doubt because the DNA end fits TRBJ2-1 better. The CDR3 has 13 residues. CDR1 is MNHEY, CDR2 SMNVEV, per germline (reference sequence). The DNA of the CDR3 is TGTGCCAGCAGTCCCCGATTATCAGGGGAGCAGTTCTTC. Its protein is CASSPRLSGEQFF.

The chain is built from TRBV6-1 and TRBJ2-7, with a tentative D call TRBD1 (6 bases). CDR3 size: 14 residues. Germline values: CDR1 MNHNS, CDR2 SASEGT. V lost 2 bases and J 2 bases, leaving 10 bases between the germline ends. The CDR3 spells CASSELGAPYEQYF. The CDR3, as DNA: TGTGCCAGCAGTGAACTGGGGGCGCCCTACGAGCAGTACTTC.

The chain has TRBV6-5 and TRBJ1-1; D is unclear. CDR3 length: 13 amino acids. V was cut by 2 bases and J by 6 bases, with 10 bases left in between. Germline CDR1 and CDR2: MNHEY and SVGAGI. This CDR3 is CASSYMGGAEAFF. The CDR3 DNA reads as TGTGCCAGCAGTTACATGGGTGGGGCTGAAGCTTTCTTT.

The chain is built from TRBV13 and TRBJ1-4; D is possibly TRBD1 (6 bases). CDR3 length: 14 residues. CDR1 PRHDT and CDR2 FYEKMQ come from the germline V gene (reference sequence). Trimming stripped 4 bases from V and 8 bases from J, with 14 bases between. CDR3 region: CASSYTGSAEKLFF. The CDR3 nucleotides are TGTGCCAGCAGCTATACAGGGAGTGCGGAAAAACTGTTTTTT.

V and J are TRBV29-1 and TRBJ1-5; no reliable D call. The CDR3 has 14 amino acids. Germline CDR1 and CDR2: SQVTM and ANQGSEA. Trimming cost V 6 bases and J 3 bases, with 15 bases left between them. The CDR3 bases are TGCAGCGTCGCAATGGGTGGGAACAATCAGCCCCAGCATTTT. Translating it yields CSVAMGGNNQPQHF.

This clonotype was counted between two and nine times. Germline is not matched at one junction end, which may reflect a read error. The chain links TRBV28 to TRBJ2-7, with D maybe TRBD2 (6 bases). The CDR3 is 19 amino acids. Per germline, CDR1 MDHEN and CDR2 SYDVKM. The CDR3 region has the DNA TGTGCCAGCAGTTTTGGGGGGTATTATCGGGTGGGGACTTCCTGCGAGCAGTACTTC. Amino acids: CASSFGGYYRVGTSCEQYF.

The CDR3 protein is CASSDQGEDETQYF. In DNA form, the CDR3 reads TGTGCCAGCAGTGACCAGGGGGAGGACGAGACCCAGTACTTC. The rearrangement links TRBV2 to TRBJ2-5; the D gene is possibly TRBD1 (7 bases). The germline CDR1 and CDR2 sequences are SNHLY and FYNNEI. The CDR3 contains 14 residues. With 3 bases removed from V and 5 bases from J, the gap between germline ends came to 13 bases. Filled out from reference TRBV2 and TRBJ2-5, the complete variable domain reads EPEVTQTPSHQVTQMGQEVILRCVPISNHLYFYWYRQILGQKVEFLVSFYNNEISEKSEIFDDQFSVERPDGSNFTLKIRSTKLEDSAMYFCASSDQGEDETQYFGPGTRLLVL.

This clonotype was found a few times. This chain connects TRBV13 to TRBJ1-1; D might be TRBD1 (6 bases). The CDR3 spans 15 residues. The V and J ends lost 3 bases and 1 base respectively, with 12 bases between them. Germline V lookup: CDR1 PRHDT, CDR2 FYEKMQ (reference sequence). Here the CDR3 reads CASSFNTGSNTEAFF. In nucleotides, the CDR3 is TGTGCCAGCAGCTTCAATACAGGGTCGAACACTGAAGCTTTCTTT. The complete variable domain, with remaining parts taken from reference TRBV13 and TRBJ1-1, reads AAGVIQSPRHLIKEKRETATLKCYPIPRHDTVYWYQQGPGQDPQFLISFYEKMQSDKGSIPDRFSAQQFSDYHSELNMSSLELGDSALYFCASSFNTGSNTEAFFGQGTRLTVV.

The V and J genes are TRBV6-1 and TRBJ2-3; 9 nucleotides match TRBD1. Trimming at V came to 6 bases and at J to 1 base, leaving 5 bases not matched to a gene. CDR3 length equals 15 residues. CDR1 and CDR2 from the germline V gene are MNHNS and SASEGT. The CDR3 DNA sequence: TGTGCCAGCAGACCCCGGACAGGGGGCACAGATACGCAGTATTTT. Translated: CASRPRTGGTDTQYF.

The rearrangement joins TRBV21-1 to TRBJ2-5; the table's TRBD2 call for D was not verified on the DNA. The DNA end is more similar to TRBJ2-1, so the J call may be wrong. TRBV21-1 is noted as a pseudogene. The CDR3 spans 16 residues. The CDR3: CASRLPPGLAGVEQFF. The CDR3 region has the DNA TGTGCCAGCAGGCTTCCCCCGGGACTAGCGGGAGTTGAGCAGTTCTTC.

In this sample, this clonotype turned up a few times. The chain has TRBV7-3 and TRBJ1-2; TRBD1 aligns across 7 bases. J was trimmed by 5 bases and V by 4 bases; bases with no gene match: 7. Germline V lookup: CDR1 SGHTA, CDR2 FQGTGA. This CDR3 contains 14 residues. Here the CDR3 DNA reads TGTGCCAGCAGCTCCCTTCCGGGACAGTATGGCTACACCTTC. Translated: CASSSLPGQYGYTF. The full variable domain, completed using reference TRBV7-3 and TRBJ1-2, is GAGVSQTPSNKVTEKGKYVELRCDPISGHTALYWYRQSLGQGPEFLIYFQGTGAADDSGLPNDRFFAVRPEGSVSTLKIQRTERGDSAVYLCASSSLPGQYGYTFGSGTRLTVV.

This clonotype was detected a few times. The V gene is TRBV7-6, the J gene TRBJ1-2; the D is unclear. The CDR3 runs to 14 residues. The ends were cut back, 8 bases at V and 6 bases at J, with 19 bases in the middle. Germline assignment: CDR1 SGHVS and CDR2 FNYEAQ. CDR3 DNA: TGTGCCAGCGGTCCCGGGCAGTCAGAACATGGCTACACCTTC. It is translated as CASGPGQSEHGYTF.

This clonotype was seen a handful of times. At one of its ends the junction is not consistent with the germline gene, which may arise from a read error. V usage is TRBV20-1 and J usage is TRBJ1-5, with 7 positions matching TRBD1. The germline gives CDR1 DFQATT, CDR2 SNEGSKA (reference sequence). The CDR3 contains 17 residues. DNA for the CDR3: TGCAGCGCTAGCCCCCCAGGGGGGGGATCCTTATGGCAGCCCCAGCATTTT. Its translation is CSASPPGGGSLWQPQHF.

This clonotype showed up just a few times. CDR3 region: CASSLISTVPNYGYTF. For the CDR3, the DNA is TGTGCCAGCAGTTTAATTAGTACAGTACCTAACTATGGCTACACCTTC. The chain joins TRBV27 to TRBJ1-2; D not resolved. Trimming shortened V by 2 bases and J by 0 bases, and 13 bases separated the two germline ends. This CDR3 region has 16 residues. Germline V gene sequence: CDR1 MNHEY, CDR2 SMNVEV (reference sequence).

The sample holds a few counts of this clonotype. The chain couples TRBV2 to TRBJ1-2; 9 bases line up with TRBD1. With 4 bases clipped from V and 7 bases from J, the junction kept 10 bases outside the gene matches. This CDR3 is built from 15 residues. The germline V gene encodes CDR1 SNHLY and CDR2 FYNNEI. DNA of the CDR3: TGTGCCAGCAGTGTGAAAACAGGGGGCGGAGGTGGCTACACCTTC. Its protein product is CASSVKTGGGGGYTF.

The chain has TRBV9 and TRBJ2-7; D is perhaps TRBD2 (6 bases). Germline CDR1 is SGDLS and CDR2 is YYNGEE. The CDR3 is made up of 13 amino acids. Trimming pared 3 bases from V and 4 bases from J, leaving 11 bases between. CDR3 in DNA: TGTGCCAGCAGCGGGGGGGATCGGTACGAGCAGTACTTC. The encoded protein is CASSGGDRYEQYF.

This rearrangement joins TRBV5-5 to TRBJ1-5; possible D gene TRBD1, 6 bases. Trimming pared 4 bases from V and 5 bases from J, leaving 16 bases between. Germline assignment: CDR1 SGHKS and CDR2 YYEKEE (reference sequence). CDR3 length: 15 amino acids. Written as DNA, the CDR3 is TGTGCCAGCAGCATGCGAACAGGGAAGGATCAGCCCCAGCATTTT. Amino acids: CASSMRTGKDQPQHF. The variable domain in full, completed from reference TRBV5-5 and TRBJ1-5, reads DAGVTQSPTHLIKTRGQQVTLRCSPISGHKSVSWYQQVLGQGPQFIFQYYEKEERGRGNFPDRFSARQFPNYSSELNVNALLLGDSALYLCASSMRTGKDQPQHFGDGTRLSIL.